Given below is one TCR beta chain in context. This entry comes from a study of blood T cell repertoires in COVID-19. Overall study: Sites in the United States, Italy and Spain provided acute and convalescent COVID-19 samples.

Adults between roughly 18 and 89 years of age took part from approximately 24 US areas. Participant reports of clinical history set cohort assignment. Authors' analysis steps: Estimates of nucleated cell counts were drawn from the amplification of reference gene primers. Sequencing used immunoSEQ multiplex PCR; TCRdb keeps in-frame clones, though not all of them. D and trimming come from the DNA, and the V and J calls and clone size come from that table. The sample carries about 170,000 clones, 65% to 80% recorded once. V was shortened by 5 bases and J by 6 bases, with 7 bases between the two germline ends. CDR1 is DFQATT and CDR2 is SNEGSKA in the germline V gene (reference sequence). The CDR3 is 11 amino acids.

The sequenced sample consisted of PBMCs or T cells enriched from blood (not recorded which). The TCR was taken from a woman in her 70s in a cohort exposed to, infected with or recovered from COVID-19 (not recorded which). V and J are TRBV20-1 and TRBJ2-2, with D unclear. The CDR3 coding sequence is TGCAGTGCTGCTAGAGCCGGGGAGCTGTTTTTT. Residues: CSAARAGELFF.